This TCR beta chain was identified during a study of T cell changes during pregnancy in multiple sclerosis. This CDR3 has 13 residues. Germline CDR1 is MNHEY and CDR2 is SMNVEV (reference sequence). The ends lost 8 bases at V and 4 bases at J; junction bases unmatched: 5. The table came from immunoSEQ multiplex PCR; TCRdb's copy has only in-frame clones and leaves some out. In the table there are roughly 100,000 clones, roughly nine tenths of which are singletons. V usage is TRBV27 and J usage is TRBJ2-7, with TRBD2 identical over 10 bases. The TCR sequence derives from a female donor with multiple sclerosis, enrolled in a pregnancy study. Sequencing used peripheral blood, obtained after pregnancy. CDR3 sequence: CASRLAGGYEQYF. The CDR3 DNA is TGTGCCAGCCGACTAGCGGGTGGGTACGAGCAGTACTTC.